This TCR beta chain was identified during a study of molecular identifiers for immune sequencing clone quantification. Whole-study context: Naive CD8 cell RNA, from approximately 20,000 or 100,000 cells, was split five ways in replicates, with four sequenced.

This clonotype was recorded many times. Antigen: not known. Study results and caveats: Clones that exceeded 20 RNA copies held over 99% of effector molecules, yet under 1% in naive cells.

One entry per CDR3 protein results from TCRdb running MiXCR on the PCR reads. The sample carries some 680,000 distinct CDR3 sequences, approximately 24% recorded once. The CDR3 has 16 amino acids. Germline V gene lookup returns CDR1 SGHDN and CDR2 FVKESK. Trimming removed 4 bases at V and 0 bases at J, with 12 bases between. The receptor's source is a human donor in good health. Some libraries in this study had Jurkat cell RNA spiked in. Input material: naive CD8+ T cells from blood, with Jurkat cell RNA spiked in. The subset was: FACS-sorted CD8+CD4-CCR7+CD45RA+ naive T cells. The V gene is TRBV14, the J gene TRBJ2-2; no definite D call. The CDR3 is CASSLTDGSNTGELFF. The CDR3 DNA is TGTGCCAGCAGCCTAACCGACGGATCGAACACCGGGGAGCTGTTTTTT.